In this sample, the clone carrying this TCR beta chain turned up many times. Its antigen is as yet unknown. Germline assignment: CDR1 SEHNR and CDR2 FQNEAQ (reference sequence). V lost 3 bases and J 2 bases, leaving 5 bases between the germline ends. CDR3 length: 12 residues. The sample belongs to a study of T cell repertoires in cytomegalovirus infection. Turning to the study itself: An indication of both CMV infection and matching HLA type came from public TCR beta signatures. Broader study findings: Cumulative frequency of public TCR beta families picked out carriers of CMV plus the relevant HLA. Clonotypes of TCR beta that were HLA-C-restricted and CMV-specific dominated the ex vivo response.

From the reads, TCRdb called clonotypes with MiXCR, one entry per CDR3 protein. The sample consists of 310,000 or so distinct CDR3 sequences, 9.6% of them appearing once. This clonotype was obtained from a human donor in good health (CMV status not recorded). Some clones in this sample may be carry-over from other donors' samples. The J gene is TRBJ2-7, the V gene TRBV7-9, with D unresolved. Sample: PBMCs. The CDR3 bases are TGTGCCAGCAGCTTCTTAACCTACGAGCAGTACTTC. This translates into CASSFLTYEQYF.